This TCR beta chain was identified during a study of T cell repertoires in cytomegalovirus infection. Study in general: It was the public TCR beta signatures that indicated both CMV infection and matching HLA type. General study points: The cumulative frequency of public TCR beta families identified carriers of CMV plus the relevant HLA. What dominated the ex vivo response were HLA-C-restricted CMV-specific TCR beta clonotypes.

Germline V gives CDR1 DFQATT, CDR2 SNEGSKA (reference sequence). The V segment lost 5 bases and the J segment 0 bases; nucleotides outside the gene matches: 0. The CDR3 has 12 residues. A few counts support this clonotype. The antigen remains undetermined. TCRdb ran MiXCR on the reads and lists one entry per CDR3 protein. The sample lists fewer than 200,000 distinct CDR3 sequences, around 15% occurring once. The chain couples TRBV20-1 to TRBJ2-7, with 8 nucleotides matching TRBD1. The receptor comes from a human donor in good health (CMV status not recorded). Some clones in this sample may be carry-over from other donors' samples. The sequencing input was PBMCs. The CDR3 bases are TGCAGTGCTGACAGGGGCTCCTACGAGCAGTACTTC. Its translation: CSADRGSYEQYF.